One T cell receptor beta chain is described in this entry. Its antigen is still unknown. This CDR3 is built from 14 residues. Germline V gives CDR1 MNHEY, CDR2 SVGAGI. The V segment lost 7 bases and the J segment 2 bases; nucleotides outside the gene matches: 2. The data derive from a study of T cells in narcolepsy. For the study at large: Donors had narcolepsy type 1 or type 2, or were healthy controls. Whole-study findings and limits: In some patient and control memory CD4+ samples, autoreactive clones were absent. HCRT-specific and TRIB2-specific autoreactive clonotypes appeared among same-patient CSF and blood CD4+ clonotypes. Healthy controls reportedly lacked the autoreactive clonotypes serially found in patients' blood.

Method: immunoSEQ multiplex PCR; TCRdb's copy keeps in-frame clones and lacks some. Of tens of thousands of clones in the sample, around 90% were seen once. The genes are TRBV6-5 and TRBJ2-7; 13 nucleotides agree with TRBD2. Sequencing was done on a sample of CD45RA- memory CD4+ T cells from PBMCs. The source of this sequence is a human donor with narcolepsy. The CDR3 protein is CASTGLAGAYEQYF. DNA of the CDR3: TGTGCCAGCACTGGACTAGCGGGAGCCTACGAGCAGTACTTC.